Listed here is a single T cell receptor (beta chain). All of the donors were Caucasians in good health. This specimen belongs to a study of identical twins. In TCRdb, the 5' RACE reads were re-called with MiXCR into one record per CDR3 protein. This table holds hundreds of thousands of distinct CDR3 sequences, around an eighth found once. V lost 0 bases to trimming and J lost 8 bases, with 7 bases between them. Germline CDR1 and CDR2: MDHEN and SYDVKM. This CDR3 comprises 12 residues. These data were also reused for a study on yellow fever vaccine responses in identical twins.

Sequencing was performed on PBMCs. The rearrangement joins TRBV28 to TRBJ1-2; D is undetermined. This receptor was identified in a young woman in good health. Written as DNA, the CDR3 is TGTGCCAGCAGTTTATGGGCTACAGGCTACACCTTC. Translating it yields CASSLWATGYTF.